This entry lists 23 T cell receptor beta chains sequenced from one sample in a study of blood T cells in healthy people across ages. It was with a sample-barcoded 5' primer and a J-beta primer mix that a second PCR of about 6 to 12 cycles was run. TCRdb ran MiXCR on the 5' RACE reads and lists one entry per CDR3 protein. The sample contains 1.5 million to 2 million distinct CDR3 sequences, around 42% of which appear only once. Sequenced: blood. The source is a human donor in good health.

This clonotype appeared a few times. The genes are TRBV28 and TRBJ2-1; 12 bases line up with TRBD2. Germline CDR1 reads MDHEN; CDR2 reads SYDVKM. Losses at the gene ends were 5 bases for V and 2 bases for J; bases not matched to a gene: 13. This CDR3 region has 19 residues. CDR3 nucleotide sequence: TGTGCCAGCAGTCCCCGGACTAGCGGGGTGCAGACCACCTACAATGAGCAGTTCTTC. This gives the protein CASSPRTSGVQTTYNEQFF.

Turning to this clonotype: A junction boundary mismatches the germline segment, possibly from a read error. The genes are TRBV19 and TRBJ2-1; the D is unclear. CDR1 and CDR2 (germline): LNHDA, SQIVND (reference sequence). The CDR3 totals 13 residues. The CDR3 sequence: CVSSVDRRNEQFF. CDR3 sequence (DNA): TGTGTCAGTAGTGTAGACCGACGTAATGAGCAGTTCTTC.

The chain combines TRBV6-2 or TRBV6-3 with TRBJ2-7, with 8 bases fitting TRBD1. There are 16 residues in the CDR3. Germline V CDR1 and CDR2: MNHEY, SVGEGT. Trimming cost V 2 bases and J 7 bases; bases outside gene matches: 13. The CDR3 loop is CASSYLDRGATLEQYF. CDR3 in DNA: TGTGCCAGCAGTTACCTAGACAGGGGAGCTACGTTGGAGCAGTACTTC.

The chain carries TRBV4-3 and TRBJ1-5; possible D gene TRBD1, 6 bases. The germline V gene encodes CDR1 LGHNA and CDR2 YSLEER. Trimming stripped 3 bases from V and 2 bases from J, with 11 bases between. The CDR3 extends over 15 amino acids. The CDR3 loop is CASSHLYRGNQPQHF. As DNA, the CDR3 is TGCGCCAGCAGCCATCTATACAGGGGCAATCAGCCCCAGCATTTT.

This clonotype was found once. The rearrangement uses TRBV12-3 or TRBV12-4 and TRBJ1-5; D is possibly TRBD1 (5 bases). V was shortened by 1 base and J by 3 bases, with 10 bases between the two germline ends. This CDR3 has 15 amino acids. CDR3 in DNA: TGTGCCAGCAGTTTAGGCAGGGAAGTCAATCAGCCCCAGCATTTT. It translates to CASSLGREVNQPQHF.

V and J are TRBV21-1 and TRBJ2-7; no DNA check was done on the table's D call, TRBD2. TRBV21-1 represents a pseudogene. This CDR3 has 16 residues. This chain's CDR3 is CASSKRFGRVSYEQYF. CDR3 DNA: TGTGCCAGCAGCAAAAGGTTCGGGAGAGTTTCCTACGAGCAGTACTTC.

This clonotype was detected many times. The chain recombines TRBV7-2 with TRBJ2-6, with D possibly TRBD2 on 5 matching bases. Trimming left V 6 bases short and J 2 bases short, with 5 bases between. The CDR3 has 13 amino acids. Germline V CDR1 and CDR2: SGHTA, FQGNSA. The CDR3 nucleotides read TGTGCCAGCAGACTAGCTGGGGCCAACGTCCTGACTTTC. This gives the protein CASRLAGANVLTF.

This clonotype has just a few counts. The chain recombines TRBV27 with TRBJ2-7; D is possibly TRBD1 (5 bases). V lost 3 bases to trimming and J lost 7 bases, with 16 bases between them. Looked up from germline, CDR1 is MNHEY and CDR2 is SMNVEV (reference sequence). This CDR3 is 14 amino acids long. CDR3 sequence reads: CASSFSDTYNEQYF. The CDR3, as DNA: TGTGCCAGCAGTTTCTCGGACACCTACAATGAGCAGTACTTC.

The gene calls are TRBV6-5 and TRBJ1-3; D is unclear. Germline lookup yields CDR1 MNHEY and CDR2 SVGAGI. Trimming took off 2 bases at V and 0 bases at J, with 11 bases between the two ends. There are 16 residues in the CDR3. The CDR3 protein is CASSYDGGTSGNTIYF. In nucleotides, the CDR3 is TGTGCCAGCAGTTACGATGGAGGAACCTCTGGAAACACCATATATTTT.

V usage is TRBV2 and J usage is TRBJ2-2; D could derive from TRBD1 or TRBD2 (6 bases each). Germline V gene sequence: CDR1 SNHLY, CDR2 FYNNEI. V gave up 6 bases and J gave up 4 bases, with 15 bases separating them. There are 15 residues in the CDR3. CDR3 bases: TGTGCCAGCAGATCGGGGGCGGCGGGCACCGGGGAGCTGTTTTTT. Its translation is CASRSGAAGTGELFF.

The J gene is TRBJ2-1, the V gene TRBV12-3 or TRBV12-4; 7 bases map to TRBD1. The J segment lost 4 bases and the V segment lost 5 bases, leaving 5 bases of the junction unmatched. The CDR3 runs to 14 residues. DNA of the CDR3: TGTGCCAGCAGTAAGGGCAGGGGGTACAATGAGCAGTTCTTC. Translating gives CASSKGRGYNEQFF.

J is TRBJ2-2 and V is TRBV7-2; 9 bases match TRBD1. Looked up from germline, CDR1 is SGHTA and CDR2 is FQGNSA. Trimming at V came to 7 bases and at J to 1 base, leaving 7 bases not matched to a gene. This CDR3 comprises 16 residues. Here the CDR3 DNA reads TGTGCCAGCATCCCCCGGACAGGGGAGAACACCGGGGAGCTGTTTTTT. Translating gives CASIPRTGENTGELFF.

This clonotype has ten or more counts. The chain employs TRBV6-1 and TRBJ1-2; no firm D call. Germline CDR1 and CDR2: MNHNS and SASEGT. CDR3 length: 10 amino acids. With 3 bases removed from V and 7 bases from J, the gap between germline ends came to 3 bases. CDR3 sequence (DNA): TGTGCCAGCAGTGAGGGTGGCTACACCTTC. Its protein is CASSEGGYTF.

This chain connects TRBV20-1 to TRBJ2-7, with D possibly TRBD1 on 6 matching bases. The CDR3 sequence is 12 residues long. Per germline, CDR1 DFQATT and CDR2 SNEGSKA (reference sequence). V was shortened by 1 base and J by 6 bases, with 10 bases between the two germline ends. This CDR3 reads CSARGRGGEQYF. CDR3 nucleotides: TGCAGTGCTAGAGGTAGAGGGGGCGAGCAGTACTTC.

This clonotype appeared a few times. The CDR3 DNA follows: TGTGCCAGCAGCCCGCAGGCGACCGTGAATAATTCACCCCTCCACTTT. Its translation is CASSPQATVNNSPLHF. The chain couples TRBV7-2 to TRBJ1-6, with D uncertain. Trimming stripped 5 bases from V and 5 bases from J, with 16 bases between. Germline lookup yields CDR1 SGHTA and CDR2 FQGNSA. The CDR3 totals 16 residues. The variable domain in full, with the rest retrieved from reference TRBV7-2 and TRBJ1-6, is GAGVSQSPSNKVTEKGKDVELRCDPISGHTALYWYRQSLGQGLEFLIYFQGNSAPDKSGLPSDRFSAERTGGSVSTLTIQRTQQEDSAVYLCASSPQATVNNSPLHFGNGTRLTVT.

The count of this clonotype is one. This CDR3 fails to terminate in the conserved phenylalanine or tryptophan, so it likely reflects a read error. The J gene is TRBJ1-2, the V gene TRBV5-1; D unclear. Per germline, CDR1 SGHRS and CDR2 YFSETQ. The CDR3 spans 14 residues. V was trimmed by 2 bases and J by 6 bases, leaving 14 bases between them. The CDR3 bases are TGCGCCAGCAGCTTAGGGCAGGTGACGGATGGCTACACCTGC. Translation gives CASSLGQVTDGYTC.

V is TRBV20-1 and J is TRBJ2-1, with D maybe TRBD2 (5 bases). The J call may be incorrect, as the DNA end agrees better with TRBJ2-7. This CDR3 is built from 14 residues. Germline lookup yields CDR1 DFQATT and CDR2 SNEGSKA (reference sequence). The CDR3 here is CSAPGESTYNEQYF. CDR3 nucleotide sequence: TGCAGTGCACCCGGGGAATCCACCTACAATGAGCAGTACTTC.

J is TRBJ2-7 and V is TRBV20-1; unclear D gene. V was pared by 6 bases and J by 2 bases, with 14 bases between. This CDR3 comprises 13 residues. Per germline, CDR1 DFQATT and CDR2 SNEGSKA (reference sequence). CDR3 DNA sequence: TGCAGTGCGACGGCAGGTCAAGCCTACGAGCAGTACTTC. Its translation: CSATAGQAYEQYF.

This chain connects TRBV7-2 to TRBJ2-5; 8 nucleotides agree with TRBD2. The CDR3 has 15 amino acids. After removal of 8 bases from V and 1 base from J, the junction contained 9 bases not matched to a gene. Germline CDR1 reads SGHTA; CDR2 reads FQGNSA. The chain's CDR3 is CASQLGGGIQETQYF. The CDR3 nucleotides are TGTGCCAGCCAACTCGGGGGGGGGATCCAAGAGACCCAGTACTTC.

The rearrangement uses TRBV7-2 and TRBJ2-7; tentative D call: TRBD2 (5 bases). The J call may be faulty, since TRBJ2-5 better matches the DNA end. The germline CDR1 and CDR2 sequences are SGHTA and FQGNSA. This CDR3 has 16 residues. In DNA form, the CDR3 reads TGTGCCAGCAGCTCCCCTGTACGGACTCCCGGAGAGACCCAGTACTTC. Residues: CASSSPVRTPGETQYF.

The rearrangement uses TRBV27 and TRBJ2-7; D is possibly TRBD1 (6 bases). Between the trimmed V and J ends, which lost 1 base and 3 bases, there was a span of 13 bases. CDR1 and CDR2 from the germline V gene are MNHEY and SMNVEV (reference sequence). This CDR3 is built from 15 residues. CDR3 region: CASSLWAGANYEQYF. The CDR3 bases are TGTGCCAGCAGTTTATGGGCAGGGGCTAACTACGAGCAGTACTTC.

In its sample, this clonotype was seen a few times. In DNA form, the CDR3 reads TGTGCCAGCACGGGCACTAACTATGGCTACACCTTC. Translation: CASTGTNYGYTF. The rearrangement links TRBV6-6 to TRBJ1-2; unclear D gene. CDR3 length: 12 residues. The V gene's germline CDR1 is MNHNY and CDR2 SVGAGI (reference sequence). Trimming shortened V by 7 bases and J by 0 bases, and 6 bases separated the two germline ends.

The rearrangement joins TRBV7-2 to TRBJ2-7, with 7 bases aligning to TRBD2. The CDR3 spans 15 residues. Germline V lookup: CDR1 SGHTA, CDR2 FQGNSA. The junction had 10 bases not matched to a gene; V was cut back by 6 bases and J by 2 bases. The chain's CDR3 is CASSQSVGGAYEQYF. The CDR3 DNA is TGTGCCAGCAGTCAAAGCGTGGGGGGGGCCTACGAGCAGTACTTC.